A single T cell receptor beta chain is shown here with its context. Its target is unknown. The data were taken from a study of T cells expressing NK-cell markers. Whole-study findings and limits: Five or six donors carried dominant NKG2C+ clonotypes that made up about 1.0-8% of their CD8+ T cells.

Germline CDR1 and CDR2: SGHRS and YFSETQ. The CDR3 covers 14 residues. Generation of TCR beta cDNA was performed by 5'RACE template switching incorporating UMIs. No DNA is given; TCRdb re-called the 5' RACE reads and lists each CDR3 protein once. The repertoire table contains under 500,000 distinct CDR3 sequences. V and J are TRBV5-1 and TRBJ2-2; TCRdb's assignment of TRBD1 cannot be checked, as there is no DNA. This clonotype was sampled from a woman between 18 and 70 years old in good health. Sequencing was done on a sample of blood T cells: a sorted CD56 or NKG2C T cell subset, CD4+ or CD8+ T cells, or bulk PBMC T cells (not recorded which). CDR3 residues: CASSLGGAAGELFF.